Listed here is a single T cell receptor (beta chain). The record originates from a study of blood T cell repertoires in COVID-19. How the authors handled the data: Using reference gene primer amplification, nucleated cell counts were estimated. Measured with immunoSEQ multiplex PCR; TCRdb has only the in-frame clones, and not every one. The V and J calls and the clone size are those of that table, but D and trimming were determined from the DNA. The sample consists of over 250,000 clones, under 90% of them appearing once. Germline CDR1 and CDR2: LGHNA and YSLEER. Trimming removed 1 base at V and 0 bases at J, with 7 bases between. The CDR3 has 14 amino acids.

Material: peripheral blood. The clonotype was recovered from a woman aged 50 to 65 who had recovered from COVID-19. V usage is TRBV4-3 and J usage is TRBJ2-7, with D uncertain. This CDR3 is CASSQGLNSYEQYF. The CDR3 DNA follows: TGCGCCAGCAGCCAAGGACTTAACTCCTACGAGCAGTACTTC.